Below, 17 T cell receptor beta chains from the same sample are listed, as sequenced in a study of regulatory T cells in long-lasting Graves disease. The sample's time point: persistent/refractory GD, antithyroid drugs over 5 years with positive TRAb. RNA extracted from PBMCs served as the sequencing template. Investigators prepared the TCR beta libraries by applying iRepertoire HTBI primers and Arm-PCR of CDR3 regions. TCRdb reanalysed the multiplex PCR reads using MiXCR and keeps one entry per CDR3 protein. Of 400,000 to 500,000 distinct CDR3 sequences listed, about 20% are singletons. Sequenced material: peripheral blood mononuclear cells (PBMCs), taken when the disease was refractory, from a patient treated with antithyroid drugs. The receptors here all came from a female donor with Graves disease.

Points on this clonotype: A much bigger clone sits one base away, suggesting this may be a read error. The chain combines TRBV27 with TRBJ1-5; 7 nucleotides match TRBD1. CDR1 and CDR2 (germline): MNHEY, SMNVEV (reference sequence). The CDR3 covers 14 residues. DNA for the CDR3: TGTGCCCGCAGTTTACAGGGGCTCAATCAGCCCCAGCATTTT. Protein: CARSLQGLNQPQHF.

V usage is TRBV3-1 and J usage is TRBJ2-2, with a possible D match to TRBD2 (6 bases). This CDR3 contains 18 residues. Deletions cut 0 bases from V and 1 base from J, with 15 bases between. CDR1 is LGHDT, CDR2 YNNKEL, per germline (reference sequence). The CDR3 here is CASSQEVGGPRNTGELFF. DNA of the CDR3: TGTGCCAGCAGCCAAGAGGTGGGGGGACCTAGGAACACCGGGGAGCTGTTTTTT. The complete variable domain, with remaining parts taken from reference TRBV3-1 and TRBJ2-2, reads DTAVSQTPKYLVTQMGNDKSIKCEQNLGHDTMYWYKQDSKKFLKIMFSYNNKELIINETVPNRFSPKSPDKAHLNLHINSLELGDSAVYFCASSQEVGGPRNTGELFFGEGSRLTVL.

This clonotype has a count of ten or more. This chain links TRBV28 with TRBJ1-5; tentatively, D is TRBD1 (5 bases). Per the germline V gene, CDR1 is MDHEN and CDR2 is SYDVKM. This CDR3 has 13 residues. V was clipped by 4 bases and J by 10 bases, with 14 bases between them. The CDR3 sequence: CASSSGTGEPQHF. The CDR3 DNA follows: TGTGCCAGCAGTTCGGGTACGGGGGAACCCCAGCATTTT.

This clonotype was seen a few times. The CDR3 spells CAKRDFQPQHF. Here the CDR3 DNA reads TGTGCCAAAAGGGATTTCCAGCCCCAGCATTTT. The chain carries TRBV19 and TRBJ1-5; D remains ambiguous. The V gene's germline CDR1 is LNHDA and CDR2 SQIVND (reference sequence). This CDR3 region has 11 residues. V was pared by 10 bases and J by 7 bases, with 11 bases between.

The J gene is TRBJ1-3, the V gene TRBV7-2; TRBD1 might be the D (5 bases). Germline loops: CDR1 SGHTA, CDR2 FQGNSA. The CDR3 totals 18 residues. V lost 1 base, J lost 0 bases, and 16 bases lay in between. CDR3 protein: CASSLVGGIDSSGNTIYF. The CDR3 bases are TGTGCCAGCAGCTTAGTCGGGGGAATCGATTCCTCTGGAAACACCATATATTTT.

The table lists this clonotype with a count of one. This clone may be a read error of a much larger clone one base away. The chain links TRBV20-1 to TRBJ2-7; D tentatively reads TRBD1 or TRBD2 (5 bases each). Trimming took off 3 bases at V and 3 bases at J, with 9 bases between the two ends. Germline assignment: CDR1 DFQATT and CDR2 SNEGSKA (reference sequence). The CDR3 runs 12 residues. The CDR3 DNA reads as TGCAGTGCTAGGGGGGAGTTCTACGAGCAGTACTTC. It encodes CSARGEFYEQYF.

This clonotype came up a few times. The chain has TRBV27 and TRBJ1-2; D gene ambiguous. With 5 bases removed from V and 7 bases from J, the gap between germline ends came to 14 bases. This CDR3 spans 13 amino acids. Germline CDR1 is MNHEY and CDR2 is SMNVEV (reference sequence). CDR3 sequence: CASSPTRGAGYTF. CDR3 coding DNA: TGTGCCAGCAGTCCGACACGGGGTGCTGGCTACACCTTC.

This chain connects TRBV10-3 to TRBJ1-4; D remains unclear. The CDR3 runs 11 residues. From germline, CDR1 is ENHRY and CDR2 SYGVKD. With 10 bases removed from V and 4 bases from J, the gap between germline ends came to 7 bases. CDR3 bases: TGTGCCACCCGGATTAATGAAAAACTGTTTTTT. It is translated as CATRINEKLFF.

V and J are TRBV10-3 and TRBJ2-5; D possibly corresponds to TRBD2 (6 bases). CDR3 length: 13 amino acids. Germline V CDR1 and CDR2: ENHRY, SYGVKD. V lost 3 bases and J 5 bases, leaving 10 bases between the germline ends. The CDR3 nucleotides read TGTGCCATCAGTGACGACCGGGGGGAGACCCAGTACTTC. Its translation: CAISDDRGETQYF.

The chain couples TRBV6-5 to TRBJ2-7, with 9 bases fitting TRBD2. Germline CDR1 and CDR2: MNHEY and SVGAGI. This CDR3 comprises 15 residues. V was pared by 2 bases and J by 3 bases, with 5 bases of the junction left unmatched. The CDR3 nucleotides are TGTGCCAGCAGTTACACTAGCGGGTACAACTACGAGCAGTACTTC. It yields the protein CASSYTSGYNYEQYF.

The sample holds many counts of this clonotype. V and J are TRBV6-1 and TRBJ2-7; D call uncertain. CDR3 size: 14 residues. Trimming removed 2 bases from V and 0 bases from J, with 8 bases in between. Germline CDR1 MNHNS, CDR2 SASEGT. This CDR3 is CASSEIGDSYEQYF. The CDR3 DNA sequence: TGTGCCAGCAGTGAAATTGGAGACTCCTACGAGCAGTACTTC.

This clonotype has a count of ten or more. CDR3 DNA: TGCGCCAGCAGCTGGCCTGCAGTGTCGCGCGGGAGGACTAGCTCCTACAATGAGCAGTTCTTC. Amino acids: CASSWPAVSRGRTSSYNEQFF. V usage is TRBV5-1 and J usage is TRBJ2-1; 8 bases map to TRBD2. The CDR3 has 21 amino acids. Germline V gene data show CDR1 as SGHRS and CDR2 as YFSETQ. The J segment lost 0 bases and the V segment lost 3 bases, leaving 20 bases of the junction unmatched.

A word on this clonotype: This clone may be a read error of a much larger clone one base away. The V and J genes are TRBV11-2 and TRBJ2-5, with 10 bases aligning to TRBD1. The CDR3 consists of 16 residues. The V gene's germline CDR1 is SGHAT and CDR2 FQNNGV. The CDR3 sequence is CAGSEEWTGGQETQYF. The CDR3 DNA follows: TGTGCCGGCAGCGAAGAATGGACAGGGGGGCAAGAGACCCAGTACTTC.

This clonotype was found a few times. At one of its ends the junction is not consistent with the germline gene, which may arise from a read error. CDR3 region: CAGSLDRVSANYGYTF. DNA for the CDR3: TGTGCCGGCAGCTTAGATAGGGTGTCCGCTAACTATGGCTACACCTTC. This chain joins TRBV7-2 and TRBJ1-2; D ambiguous. Germline V gene sequence: CDR1 SGHTA, CDR2 FQGNSA. The CDR3 contains 16 residues. The variable domain in full, with the rest retrieved from reference TRBV7-2 and TRBJ1-2, is GAGVSQSPSNKVTEKGKDVELRCDPISGHTALYWYRQSLGQGLEFLIYFQGNSAPDKSGLPSDRFSAERTGGSVSTLTIQRTQQEDSAVYLCAGSLDRVSANYGYTFGSGTRLTVV.

The CDR3 DNA reads TGTGCCAGTAGTATCGAAGCCGATAGCGGGACACCGAGGGATACGCAGTATTTT. Translation gives CASSIEADSGTPRDTQYF. The chain couples TRBV19 to TRBJ2-3, with 8 nucleotides matching TRBD2. Trimming cost V 3 bases and J 6 bases; bases outside gene matches: 17. The CDR3 has 18 amino acids. Germline CDR1 LNHDA, CDR2 SQIVND (reference sequence).

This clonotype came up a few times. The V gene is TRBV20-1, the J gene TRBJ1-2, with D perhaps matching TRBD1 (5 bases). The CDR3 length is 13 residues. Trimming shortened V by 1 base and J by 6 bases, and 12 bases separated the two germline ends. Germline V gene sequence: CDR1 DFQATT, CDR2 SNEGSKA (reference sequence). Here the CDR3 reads CSARAQVGDGYTF. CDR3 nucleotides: TGCAGTGCTAGAGCCCAGGTGGGGGATGGCTACACCTTC.

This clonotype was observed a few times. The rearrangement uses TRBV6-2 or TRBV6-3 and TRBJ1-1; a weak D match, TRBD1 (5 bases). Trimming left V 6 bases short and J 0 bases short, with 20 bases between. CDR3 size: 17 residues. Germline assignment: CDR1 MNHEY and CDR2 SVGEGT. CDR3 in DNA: TGTGCCAGCAGCCCTAAAAGGAGACAGACGATGAACACTGAAGCTTTCTTT. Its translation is CASSPKRRQTMNTEAFF.